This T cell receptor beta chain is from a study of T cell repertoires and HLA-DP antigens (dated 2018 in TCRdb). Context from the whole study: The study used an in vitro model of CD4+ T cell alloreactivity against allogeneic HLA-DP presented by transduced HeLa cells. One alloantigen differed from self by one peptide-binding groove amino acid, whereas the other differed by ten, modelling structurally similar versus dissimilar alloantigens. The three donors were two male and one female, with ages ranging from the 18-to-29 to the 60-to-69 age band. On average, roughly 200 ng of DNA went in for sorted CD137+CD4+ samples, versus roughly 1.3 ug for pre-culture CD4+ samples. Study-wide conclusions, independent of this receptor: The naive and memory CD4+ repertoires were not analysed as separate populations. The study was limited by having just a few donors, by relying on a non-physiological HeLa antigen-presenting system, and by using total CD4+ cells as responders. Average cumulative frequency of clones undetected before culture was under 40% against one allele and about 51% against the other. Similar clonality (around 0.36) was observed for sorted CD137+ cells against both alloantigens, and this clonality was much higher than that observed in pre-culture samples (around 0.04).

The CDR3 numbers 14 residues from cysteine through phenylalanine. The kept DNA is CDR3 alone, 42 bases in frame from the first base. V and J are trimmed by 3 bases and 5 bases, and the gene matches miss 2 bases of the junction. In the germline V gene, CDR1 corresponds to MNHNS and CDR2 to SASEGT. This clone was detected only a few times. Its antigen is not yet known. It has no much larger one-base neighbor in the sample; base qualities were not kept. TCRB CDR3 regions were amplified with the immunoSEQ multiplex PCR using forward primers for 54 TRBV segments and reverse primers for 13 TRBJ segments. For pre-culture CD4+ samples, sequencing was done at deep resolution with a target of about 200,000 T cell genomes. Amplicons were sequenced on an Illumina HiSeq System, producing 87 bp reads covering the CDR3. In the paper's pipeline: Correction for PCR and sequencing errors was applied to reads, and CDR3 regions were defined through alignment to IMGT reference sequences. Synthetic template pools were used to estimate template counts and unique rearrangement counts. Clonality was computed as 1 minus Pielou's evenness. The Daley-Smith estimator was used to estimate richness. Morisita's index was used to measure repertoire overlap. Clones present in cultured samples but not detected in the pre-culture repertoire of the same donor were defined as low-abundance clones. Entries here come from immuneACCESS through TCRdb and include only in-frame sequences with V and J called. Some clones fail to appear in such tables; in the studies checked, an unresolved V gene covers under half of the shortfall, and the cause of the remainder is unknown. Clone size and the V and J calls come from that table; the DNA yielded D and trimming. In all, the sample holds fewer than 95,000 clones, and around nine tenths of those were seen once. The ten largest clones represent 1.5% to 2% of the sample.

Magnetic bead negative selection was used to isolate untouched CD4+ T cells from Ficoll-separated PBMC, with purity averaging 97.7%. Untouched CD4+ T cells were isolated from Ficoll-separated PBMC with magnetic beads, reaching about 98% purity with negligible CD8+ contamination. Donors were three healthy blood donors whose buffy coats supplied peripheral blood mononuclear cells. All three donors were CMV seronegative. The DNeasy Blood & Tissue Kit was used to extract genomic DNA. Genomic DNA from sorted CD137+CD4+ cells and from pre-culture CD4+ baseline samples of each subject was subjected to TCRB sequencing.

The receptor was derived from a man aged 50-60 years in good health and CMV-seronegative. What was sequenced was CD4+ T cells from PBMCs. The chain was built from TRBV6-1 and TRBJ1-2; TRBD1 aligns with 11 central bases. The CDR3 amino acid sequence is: CASSEGQGEYGYTF. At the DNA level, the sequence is TGTGCCAGCAGTGAGGGACAGGGGGAATATGGCTACACCTTC.